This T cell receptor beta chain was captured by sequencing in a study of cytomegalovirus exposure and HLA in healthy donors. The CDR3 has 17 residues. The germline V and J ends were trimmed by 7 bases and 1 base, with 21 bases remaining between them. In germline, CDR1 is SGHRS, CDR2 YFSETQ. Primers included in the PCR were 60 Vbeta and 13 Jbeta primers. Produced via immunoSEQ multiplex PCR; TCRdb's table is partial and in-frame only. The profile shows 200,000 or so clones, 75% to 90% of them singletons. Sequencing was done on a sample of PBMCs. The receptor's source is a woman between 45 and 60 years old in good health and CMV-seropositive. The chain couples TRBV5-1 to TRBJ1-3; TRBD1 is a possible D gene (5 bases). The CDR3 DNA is TGCGCCAGCTCTTTCGGTCTAACCAGGGAATCTGGAAACACCATATATTTT. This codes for CASSFGLTRESGNTIYF.